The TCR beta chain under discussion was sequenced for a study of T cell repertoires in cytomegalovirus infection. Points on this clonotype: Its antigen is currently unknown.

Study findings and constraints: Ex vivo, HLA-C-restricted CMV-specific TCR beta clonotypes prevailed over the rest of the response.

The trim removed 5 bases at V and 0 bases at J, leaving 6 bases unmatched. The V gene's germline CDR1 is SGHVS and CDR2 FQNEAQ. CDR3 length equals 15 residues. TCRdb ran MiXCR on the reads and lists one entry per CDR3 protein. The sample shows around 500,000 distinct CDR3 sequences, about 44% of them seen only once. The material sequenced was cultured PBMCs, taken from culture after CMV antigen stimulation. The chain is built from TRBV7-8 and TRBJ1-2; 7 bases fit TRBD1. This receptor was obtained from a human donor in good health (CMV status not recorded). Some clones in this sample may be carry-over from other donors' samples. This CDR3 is CASSISGGANYGYTF. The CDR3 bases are TGTGCCAGCAGCATATCAGGGGGTGCTAACTATGGCTACACCTTC.